The rows below give T cell receptor beta chains drawn from one sample of a study of T cell repertoires in cytomegalovirus infection. TCRdb reprocessed the reads with MiXCR, giving one entry per CDR3 protein. The sample holds about 450,000 distinct CDR3 sequences, under 40% seen once. Sequencing was performed on PBMCs. All receptors derive from a human donor in good health (CMV status not recorded). Some clones in this sample may be carry-over from other donors' samples. Each CDR3 is given with its conserved first and last residue. The D gene is left open where the match is weak. Expanded clones get a size class; other rows say once, few or many, or leave the size out.

CASSQQGLEAFF	TGCGCCAGCAGCCAGCAGGGTCTTGAAGCTTTCTTT	TRBJ1-1	TRBV5-1	.	.
CATSTFRSDEQYF	TGTGCCACCAGCACCTTTAGGAGCGACGAGCAGTACTTC	TRBJ2-7	TRBV5-4	.	.
CASSLAAGSGYTF	TGTGCCAGCAGCTTGGCGGCGGGGAGCGGCTACACCTTC	TRBJ1-2	TRBV5-6	few	.
CASSPGGSWETQYF	TGTGCCAGCTCACCAGGGGGCTCGTGGGAGACCCAGTACTTC	TRBJ2-5	TRBV18	.	.
CASSEGPPLGGYTF	TGTGCCAGCAGTGAAGGACCGCCCCTGGGGGGCTACACCTTC	TRBJ1-2	TRBV25-1	few	.
CASSLGGDMGDSPLHF	TGTGCCAGCAGCTTAGGTGGGGACATGGGGGATTCACCCCTCCACTTT	TRBJ1-6	TRBV7-6	.	.
CASSIRMVGEGPNYGYTF	TGTGCCAGTAGTATAAGGATGGTCGGGGAAGGGCCTAACTATGGCTACACCTTC	TRBJ1-2	TRBV19	few	.
CASSSLARRQFDTIYF	TGTGCCAGCAGTTCTCTCGCGAGGCGGCAGTTTGACACCATATATTTT	TRBJ1-3	TRBV6-2/TRBV6-3	few	.
CASSLSRGATGELFF	TGTGCCAGCAGCTTATCGAGGGGGGCCACCGGGGAGCTGTTTTTT	TRBJ2-2	TRBV7-6	many	.
CASNYRGLTQPQHF	TGTGCCAGTAATTACCGGGGTCTAACTCAGCCCCAGCATTTT	TRBJ1-5	TRBV19	.	.
CASSQEGGDGNPPQHF	TGCGCCAGCAGCCAAGAAGGAGGGGATGGCAATCCGCCCCAGCATTTT	TRBJ1-5	TRBV4-3	.	.
CASSLYEGGEAFF	TGTGCCAGCAGCTTATACGAGGGCGGTGAAGCTTTCTTT	TRBJ1-1	TRBV7-9	.	.
CASSPLKNWTGVGGYTF	TGCGCCAGCAGTCCACTTAAGAATTGGACAGGGGTGGGTGGCTACACCTTC	TRBJ1-2	TRBV23-1	once	TRBD1
CASSLTRRGLLSPLHF	TGTGCCAGCAGCTTAACGAGGCGGGGGCTGCTTTCACCCCTCCACTTT	TRBJ1-6	TRBV7-3	many	.
CASSLSPPGGGVGEKLFF	TGTGCCAGCAGCTTATCGCCCCCAGGTGGAGGGGTGGGTGAAAAACTGTTTTTT	TRBJ1-4	TRBV7-6	.	.
CASRPQGAMNTEAFF	TGTGCCAGCAGGCCGCAGGGCGCGATGAACACTGAAGCTTTCTTT	TRBJ1-1	TRBV6-5	.	.
CATSPPRQPQHF	TGTGCCACCTCTCCGCCCAGGCAGCCCCAGCATTTT	TRBJ1-5	TRBV24-1	few	.
CASSSNTVGQGGQPQHF	TGTGCCAGCAGTTCTAACACCGTTGGACAGGGGGGTCAGCCCCAGCATTTT	TRBJ1-5	TRBV28	.	TRBD1
CATSDGRGRGETQYF	TGTGCCACCAGTGATGGCAGGGGCAGGGGAGAGACCCAGTACTTC	TRBJ2-5	TRBV24-1	.	.
CASSKGQAPYGYTF	TGTGCCAGCAGCAAGGGACAGGCCCCGTATGGCTACACCTTC	TRBJ1-2	TRBV5-4	.	TRBD1
CASTDREAASVGKLFF	TGTGCCAGCACTGACAGGGAGGCCGCTTCCGTGGGAAAACTGTTTTTT	TRBJ1-4	TRBV12-3/TRBV12-4	few	TRBD1
CASSLAPVLYEQFF	TGTGCCAGCAGCTTAGCGCCGGTTCTGTATGAGCAGTTCTTC	TRBJ2-1	TRBV7-9	.	.
CASRIDSYSNQPQHF	TGTGCCAGCAGAATTGACAGTTATAGCAATCAGCCCCAGCATTTT	TRBJ1-5	TRBV7-2	few	.
CASSGDATYEQYF	TGTGCCAGCAGTGGGGACGCCACCTACGAGCAGTACTTC	TRBJ2-7	TRBV6-2/TRBV6-3	few	.
CASSSTGDSGYTF	TGTGCCAGCAGTAGTACAGGGGACTCTGGCTACACCTTC	TRBJ1-2	TRBV12-3/TRBV12-4	many	TRBD1
CASSPQRGRQPIHTQYF	TGTGCCAGCAGTCCCCAGCGGGGGCGGCAACCCATCCATACGCAGTATTTT	TRBJ2-3	TRBV12-3/TRBV12-4	few	TRBD2
CASTEAGTAIYGYTF	TGTGCCAGTACGGAAGCCGGGACAGCGATTTATGGCTACACCTTC	TRBJ1-2	TRBV19	.	TRBD1
CSARVGGSSYNSPLHF	TGCAGTGCTAGAGTCGGGGGGAGCTCCTATAATTCACCCCTCCACTTT	TRBJ1-6	TRBV20-1	.	.
CASRKTGVPYEQYF	TGTGCCAGCAGAAAGACAGGGGTCCCCTACGAGCAGTACTTC	TRBJ2-7	TRBV27	few	TRBD1
CASSQTPRTSGNEQFF	TGCGCCAGCAGCCAGACTCCCAGGACTAGCGGGAATGAGCAGTTCTTC	TRBJ2-1	TRBV4-1	.	TRBD2
CASSPRTGPMNTEAFF	TGCGCCAGCAGCCCAAGGACAGGACCAATGAACACTGAAGCTTTCTTT	TRBJ1-1	TRBV5-1	.	TRBD1
CASSMGQGGIYNEQFF	TGTGCCAGCAGCATGGGACAGGGGGGAATATACAATGAGCAGTTCTTC	TRBJ2-1	TRBV6-2/TRBV6-3	few	TRBD1
CASGRQGAYQPQHF	TGTGCCAGTGGGAGACAGGGGGCATATCAGCCCCAGCATTTT	TRBJ1-5	TRBV19	few	TRBD1
CSAGGPGPDTQYF	TGCAGTGCTGGAGGCCCGGGCCCAGATACGCAGTATTTT	TRBJ2-3	TRBV20-1	few	.
CASSLDGEQPQHF	TGTGCCAGCAGCTTGGACGGGGAACAGCCCCAGCATTTT	TRBJ1-5	TRBV7-9	few	.
CSVNHPNYGYTF	TGCAGTGTCAACCACCCTAACTATGGCTACACCTTC	TRBJ1-2	TRBV20-1	few	.
CASGLTTSGGVLNTGELFF	TGTGCTAGTGGTTTGACGACTAGCGGGGGGGTGTTGAACACCGGGGAGCTGTTTTTT	TRBJ2-2	TRBV12-5	.	TRBD2
CASSLVSNEQYF	TGTGCCAGCAGCTTAGTTTCGAACGAGCAGTACTTC	TRBJ2-7	TRBV7-2	.	.
CASSPSGQAHSTGYTF	TGTGCCAGTAGCCCGTCGGGACAGGCCCACTCAACGGGCTACACCTTC	TRBJ1-2	TRBV19	few	TRBD1
CASSQEGTGPSRTF	TGCGCCAGCAGCCAAGAGGGGACAGGGCCTTCTCGCACCTTC	TRBJ1-2	TRBV4-1	few	TRBD1
CASAGAGENKNIQYF	TGTGCCAGCGCGGGCGCAGGCGAAAACAAAAACATTCAGTACTTC	TRBJ2-4	TRBV6-2/TRBV6-3	many	.
CASNPHEQTTEAFF	TGTGCCAGCAACCCCCACGAGCAAACGACTGAAGCTTTCTTT	TRBJ1-1	TRBV11-2	.	.
CSARPWTGAYEQYF	TGCAGTGCTAGGCCCTGGACAGGGGCCTACGAGCAGTACTTC	TRBJ2-7	TRBV20-1	few	TRBD1
CASSQDYQGKGYTF	TGCGCCAGCAGCCAAGATTACCAGGGAAAAGGCTACACCTTC	TRBJ1-2	TRBV4-3	.	.
CASRGGGRDNQPQHF	TGTGCCAGCAGAGGGGGGGGGAGGGACAATCAGCCCCAGCATTTT	TRBJ1-5	TRBV6-6	.	.
CAISESSAANTEAFF	TGTGCCATCAGTGAGTCGTCCGCGGCGAACACTGAAGCTTTCTTT	TRBJ1-1	TRBV10-3	few	.
CASSAPPRISSYNEQFF	TGTGCCAGCAGTGCGCCCCCACGGATCAGCTCCTACAATGAGCAGTTCTTC	TRBJ2-1	TRBV6-6	.	.
CASSQDKTPGNTIYF	TGCGCCAGCAGCCAAGACAAAACCCCTGGAAACACCATATATTTT	TRBJ1-3	TRBV4-1	once	.
CASSYSGLAGGTGELFF	TGTGCCAGCAGTTACTCTGGACTAGCGGGGGGTACCGGGGAGCTGTTTTTT	TRBJ2-2	TRBV6-5	few	TRBD2
CASSFRARDPFLVSGNTIYF	TGTGCCAGCAGCTTCCGGGCCCGGGACCCCTTTTTAGTTTCTGGAAACACCATATATTTT	TRBJ1-3	TRBV7-9	few	.
CASSLNGWRGNYGYTF	TGTGCCAGCAGTTTAAACGGCTGGAGGGGTAACTATGGCTACACCTTC	TRBJ1-2	TRBV12-3/TRBV12-4	few	.
CASSYRELSSYEQYF	TGTGCCAGCAGCTACCGGGAGCTATCATCCTACGAGCAGTACTTC	TRBJ2-7	TRBV7-9	few	.
CASSSFYGKEGDTEAFF	TGTGCCAGCAGCTCGTTTTACGGGAAGGAGGGGGACACTGAAGCTTTCTTT	TRBJ1-1	TRBV13	.	.
CASKEPGGRKTQYF	TGTGCCAGCAAGGAGCCGGGGGGACGGAAGACCCAGTACTTC	TRBJ2-5	TRBV6-5	many	TRBD2
CASSGGTARGGYTF	TGTGCCAGCAGTGGGGGGACAGCTCGGGGTGGCTACACCTTC	TRBJ1-2	TRBV2	.	TRBD1
CSARDRDSFTDTQYF	TGCAGTGCTAGAGATCGGGACAGCTTCACAGATACGCAGTATTTT	TRBJ2-3	TRBV20-1	few	TRBD1
CASSLSIRAARKNCFF	.	TRBJ1-4	TRBV28	.	.